One and the same sample provided the 4 T cell receptor beta chains below, sequenced in a study of T cells in Graves' hyperthyroidism and ophthalmopathy. Researchers amplified the TCR beta CDR3 regions from RNA transcripts. Primed by the HTBI set, a first-round RT-PCR was run on the TCR CDR3. From the multiplex PCR reads, TCRdb called clonotypes with MiXCR, one entry per CDR3 protein. Counted here are a few hundred thousand distinct CDR3 sequences, about 17% occurring once; the ten biggest clones make up around 47%. What was sequenced was blood. These receptor sequences come from a man between 35 and 55 years old with Graves' hyperthyroidism.

The table lists this clonotype with many counts. The rearrangement joins TRBV7-9 to TRBJ1-1; D call uncertain. Per germline, CDR1 SEHNR and CDR2 FQNEAQ (reference sequence). Trimming took off 1 base at V and 3 bases at J, with 15 bases between the two ends. The CDR3 spans 16 residues. The DNA of the CDR3 is TGTGCCAGCAGCTTAGAAGTGGCGCTGCCGGACACTGAAGCTTTCTTT. It yields the protein CASSLEVALPDTEAFF.

This clonotype was seen only a few times. The chain links TRBV6-6 to TRBJ1-6, with D unclear. Germline lookup yields CDR1 MNHNY and CDR2 SVGAGI (reference sequence). V was pared by 0 bases and J by 5 bases, with 8 bases between. The CDR3 spans 15 residues. The CDR3 sequence: CASSYSKGDNSPLHF. CDR3 DNA: TGTGCCAGCAGTTACTCGAAAGGAGATAATTCACCCCTCCACTTT.

Only a few counts were recorded for this clonotype. The chain combines TRBV10-3 with TRBJ1-1; D might be TRBD1 (6 bases). Deletions cut 6 bases from V and 1 base from J, with 12 bases between. CDR3 length: 14 residues. Germline CDR1 ENHRY, CDR2 SYGVKD. The CDR3 region has the DNA TGTGCCATCAGCGCTATGACAGGGAACACTGAAGCTTTCTTT. Translating gives CAISAMTGNTEAFF.

This clonotype occurred once. The chain couples TRBV6-1 to TRBJ2-2; no firm D call. This CDR3 is built from 12 residues. Trimming cost V 7 bases and J 5 bases, with 8 bases left between them. Germline V lookup: CDR1 MNHNS, CDR2 SASEGT. In DNA form, the CDR3 reads TGTGCCAGCACAGGTTATACCGGGGAGCTGTTTTTT. It translates to CASTGYTGELFF.